A single sample is the source of the 24 T cell receptor beta chains below, sequenced in a study of cytomegalovirus exposure and HLA in healthy donors. It was with 60 Vbeta and 13 Jbeta primers that the PCR ran. Sequenced by immunoSEQ multiplex PCR; TCRdb stores in-frame clones only, minus some. The data contain tens of thousands of clones, around 62% of them singletons. Source material: PBMCs. These TCRs come from a male donor in good health and CMV-seropositive.

The chain uses TRBV7-9 and TRBJ1-4; TRBD1 might be the D (6 bases). V lost 4 bases to trimming and J lost 0 bases, with 21 bases between them. The V gene's germline CDR1 is SEHNR and CDR2 FQNEAQ (reference sequence). The CDR3 is 19 residues long. The CDR3 coding sequence is TGTGCCAGCAGCTCCATGGAGGACAGCGCCTTTGCAACTAATGAAAAACTGTTTTTT. Amino acids: CASSSMEDSAFATNEKLFF.

A few counts support this clone. This chain uses TRBV2 with TRBJ1-3, with 8 bases that match TRBD1. Trimming at V came to 7 bases and at J to 4 bases, leaving 9 bases not matched to a gene. CDR3 length: 15 residues. CDR1 SNHLY and CDR2 FYNNEI come from the germline V gene. The CDR3 protein is CASTSLTGEGNTIYF. The CDR3 nucleotides are TGTGCCAGCACCTCCCTGACAGGGGAAGGAAACACCATATATTTT.

The chain recombines TRBV5-4 with TRBJ2-1; 7 nucleotides match TRBD2. This CDR3 contains 16 residues. Per the germline V gene, CDR1 is SGHNT and CDR2 is YYREEE (reference sequence). Germline trimming cut 0 bases from V and 7 bases from J; bases unmatched to any gene: 10. The CDR3 DNA sequence: TGTGCCAGCAGCTTGGTTGGGGGGAGGGCCGGTAATGAGCAGTTCTTC. Protein product: CASSLVGGRAGNEQFF.

This sequence joins TRBV15 and TRBJ2-5; TRBD2 matches 10 bases. V dropped 0 bases and J dropped 1; count of bases not matched to a gene: 5. This CDR3 spans 17 amino acids. Looked up from germline, CDR1 is LNHNV and CDR2 is YYDKDF (reference sequence). CDR3 loop: CATSRDLQRGGQETQYF. The DNA of the CDR3 is TGTGCCACCAGCAGAGATCTCCAGCGGGGGGGCCAAGAGACCCAGTACTTC.

This clone has only a few counts. The chain couples TRBV5-1 to TRBJ2-6; 8 nucleotides agree with TRBD1. V trimming: 3 bases; J trimming: 0 bases; junction bases outside the gene matches: 2. Germline assignment: CDR1 SGHRS and CDR2 YFSETQ. The CDR3 loop spans 16 amino acids. The CDR3 DNA reads as TGCGCCAGCAGCTCTGGACAGGGCTCTGGGGCCAACGTCCTGACTTTC. Protein product: CASSSGQGSGANVLTF.

The chain couples TRBV6-5 to TRBJ2-5; 7 bases map to TRBD2. With the DNA end fitting TRBJ2-7 better, the J assignment may be wrong. CDR3 length: 13 residues. Germline CDR1 reads MNHEY; CDR2 reads SVGAGI. CDR3 amino acids: CASSSAGVGEQYF. The CDR3 DNA follows: TGTGCCAGCAGTTCTGCGGGAGTCGGCGAGCAGTACTTC.

This clone appeared a single time. J is TRBJ2-2 and V is TRBV2; 14 bases match TRBD2. The CDR3 consists of 15 residues. Germline V lookup: CDR1 SNHLY, CDR2 FYNNEI. Trimming at V came to 6 bases and at J to 3 bases, leaving 0 bases not matched to a gene. CDR3 region: CASRGLAGDTGELFF. The DNA of the CDR3 is TGTGCCAGCAGGGGACTAGCGGGAGACACCGGGGAGCTGTTTTTT.

The table lists this clone with a few counts. The rearrangement joins TRBV9 to TRBJ2-2, with a tentative D call TRBD2 (6 bases). The CDR3 loop spans 17 amino acids. Germline V gene sequence: CDR1 SGDLS, CDR2 YYNGEE. The V and J ends lost 0 bases and 6 bases respectively, with 18 bases between them. The CDR3 spells CASSVASVGIIAGELFF. The CDR3 region has the DNA TGTGCCAGCAGCGTAGCTAGCGTGGGGATCATAGCCGGGGAGCTGTTTTTT.

The chain recombines TRBV5-4 with TRBJ2-2; perhaps TRBD1 as D (6 bases). The germline gives CDR1 SGHNT, CDR2 YYREEE (reference sequence). The CDR3 extends over 16 amino acids. V was trimmed by 3 bases and J by 3 bases, leaving 15 bases between them. DNA of the CDR3: TGTGCCAGCAGCTCGACCGGGACAAGCGACACCGGGGAGCTGTTTTTT. Protein sequence: CASSSTGTSDTGELFF.

This clone was seen only a few times. The V gene is TRBV5-7, the J gene TRBJ1-4; D remains ambiguous. TRBV5-7 is given ORF status, its function remaining uncertain. The length of the CDR3 is 15 residues. The V end lost 0 bases, the J end lost 4 bases, and 10 bases lay between the germline ends. DNA for the CDR3: TGTGCCAGCAGCTTGGGGGCGGCGGGTAATGAAAAACTGTTTTTT. Translation: CASSLGAAGNEKLFF.

This clone was picked up a small number of times. The chain joins TRBV20-1 to TRBJ2-3; D remains ambiguous. Trimming left V 6 bases short and J 6 bases short, with 10 bases between. In germline, CDR1 is DFQATT, CDR2 SNEGSKA (reference sequence). The CDR3 spans 11 residues. In DNA, the CDR3 is TGCAGTGCGGGTAAACAGGATACGCAGTATTTT. It codes for CSAGKQDTQYF.

The chain joins TRBV5-1 to TRBJ1-5, with 9 bases lining up with TRBD1. Trimming took 3 bases from V and 4 from J; bases not matched to a gene: 8. Germline CDR1 is SGHRS and CDR2 is YFSETQ. The CDR3 totals 16 residues. CDR3 nucleotides: TGCGCCAGCAGCTATTACCCCGGGACAGGGAATCAGCCCCAGCATTTT. Protein sequence: CASSYYPGTGNQPQHF.

The chain links TRBV19 to TRBJ2-3, with 8 bases aligning to TRBD1. The CDR3 spans 16 residues. Germline values: CDR1 LNHDA, CDR2 SQIVND (reference sequence). V was clipped by 8 bases and J by 0 bases; unmatched bases: 10. This chain's CDR3 is CASGPRQGLSTDTQYF. CDR3 sequence (DNA): TGTGCCAGTGGGCCTCGACAGGGGCTGAGCACAGATACGCAGTATTTT.

The chain uses TRBV30 and TRBJ1-2; no reliable D call. The CDR3 consists of 12 residues. Germline V gene lookup returns CDR1 GTSNPN and CDR2 SVGIG (reference sequence). Trimming removed 6 bases from V and 4 bases from J, with 12 bases in between. CDR3 bases: TGTGCCTGCTTGGACTTATCCTATGGCTACACCTTC. Encoded protein: CACLDLSYGYTF.

The chain links TRBV19 to TRBJ1-4, with D perhaps matching TRBD1 (5 bases). CDR1 is LNHDA, CDR2 SQIVND, per germline (reference sequence). CDR3 size: 15 residues. V was clipped by 5 bases and J by 8 bases, with 18 bases between them. The CDR3 nucleotides read TGTGCCAGTAGTTATCAAGGGGCTGTCGGAGAAAAACTGTTTTTT. Its translation: CASSYQGAVGEKLFF.

This clone was observed a few times. The chain recombines TRBV10-2 with TRBJ1-5; tentatively, D is TRBD1 (5 bases). The germline gives CDR1 WSHSY, CDR2 SAAADI. This CDR3 is 16 amino acids long. V dropped 1 base and J dropped 3 bases, with 13 bases sitting between them. CDR3 residues: CASSEFHDSSNQPQHF. Written as DNA, the CDR3 is TGCGCCAGCAGTGAGTTTCACGACAGTTCCAATCAGCCCCAGCATTTT.

On this clone itself: Other DNA sequences in the same sample also yield this CDR3. This chain links TRBV5-4 with TRBJ2-7; possible D gene TRBD2, 5 bases. The CDR3 loop spans 12 amino acids. Per the germline V gene, CDR1 is SGHNT and CDR2 is YYREEE (reference sequence). Trimming cost V 1 base and J 5 bases, with 7 bases left between them. CDR3 in DNA: TGTGCCAGCAGCTTGACGGGAAACGAGCAGTACTTC. The encoded protein is CASSLTGNEQYF.

This rearrangement joins TRBV7-9 to TRBJ2-7, with D perhaps TRBD1 (6 bases). Deletions cut 1 base from V and 2 bases from J, with 9 bases between. The CDR3 contains 14 residues. Germline lookup yields CDR1 SEHNR and CDR2 FQNEAQ (reference sequence). The CDR3: CASSLEGVAYEQYF. The CDR3 bases are TGTGCCAGCAGCTTAGAGGGGGTCGCCTACGAGCAGTACTTC. The full variable domain, rest sourced from reference TRBV7-9 and TRBJ2-7, is DTGVSQNPRHKITKRGQNVTFRCDPISEHNRLYWYRQTLGQGPEFLTYFQNEAQLEKSRLLSDRFSAERPKGSFSTLEIQRTEQGDSAMYLCASSLEGVAYEQYFGPGTRLTVT.

The J gene is TRBJ2-7, the V gene TRBV5-1; TRBD1 might be the D (5 bases). V was clipped by 2 bases and J by 0 bases, with 12 bases between them. The CDR3 is made up of 15 amino acids. Germline CDR1 is SGHRS and CDR2 is YFSETQ. CDR3 amino acids: CASSLMDTRSYEQYF. For the CDR3, the DNA is TGCGCCAGCAGCTTAATGGACACCCGCTCCTACGAGCAGTACTTC.

This clone has a handful of counts. This chain joins TRBV7-3 and TRBJ2-1; 9 nucleotides line up with TRBD2. CDR1 is SGHTA and CDR2 is FQGTGA in the germline V gene. CDR3 length: 14 amino acids. The V and J ends lost 7 bases and 7 bases, in that order; junction bases with no gene match: 8. The CDR3 sequence is CASTEGLAGNEQFF. The CDR3 nucleotides read TGTGCCAGCACCGAGGGACTAGCAGGTAATGAGCAGTTCTTC.

The CDR3 region has the DNA TGTGCCAGCAGCTCCGGGACTTTATACACAGATACGCAGTATTTT. Translated: CASSSGTLYTDTQYF. The chain carries TRBV5-4 and TRBJ2-3; possible D gene TRBD2, 6 bases. Trimming removed 3 bases from V and 2 bases from J, with 13 bases in between. Per the germline V gene, CDR1 is SGHNT and CDR2 is YYREEE (reference sequence). CDR3 size: 15 residues.

The J gene is TRBJ1-3, the V gene TRBV2; 8 bases align to TRBD1. Germline CDR1 reads SNHLY; CDR2 reads FYNNEI. With V trimmed by 4 bases and J by 4 bases, 6 bases remained unmatched. The CDR3 length is 15 residues. CDR3 coding DNA: TGTGCCAGCAGTGCCGGACAGGGATTCGGAAACACCATATATTTT. It translates to CASSAGQGFGNTIYF.

The CDR3 sequence: CASSPTGDQPQHF. Written as DNA, the CDR3 is TGTGCCAGCAGCCCGACAGGGGACCAGCCCCAGCATTTT. V is TRBV6-1 and J is TRBJ1-5, with 8 bases that match TRBD1. Germline CDR1 reads MNHNS; CDR2 reads SASEGT. CDR3 length equals 13 residues. V shed 6 bases, J shed 7 bases, and the junction held 5 bases outside the gene matches.

This rearrangement joins TRBV11-3 to TRBJ2-1; TRBD2 agrees at 7 bases. The germline CDR1 and CDR2 sequences are SGHNT and YENEEA. Trimming removed 1 base from V and 10 bases from J; junction bases left unmatched: 19. This CDR3 has 18 amino acids. The DNA of the CDR3 is TGTGCCAGCAGCTTAGGGGCGATGTTAGGGGCTAGCGGAGGAGAGCAGTTCTTC. Its protein is CASSLGAMLGASGGEQFF.